These 30 T cell receptor beta chains share one sample of origin, sequenced in a study of cytomegalovirus exposure and HLA in healthy donors. Both 60 Vbeta primers and 13 Jbeta primers went into the PCR. TCRdb keeps only in-frame clones here, not all; method: immunoSEQ multiplex PCR. The sample records 100,000 to 150,000 clones, around 83% being singletons. Specimen: PBMCs. These receptors all stem from a young woman in good health and CMV-seropositive.

V usage is TRBV30 and J usage is TRBJ2-1, with 8 nucleotides matching TRBD2. CDR3 length: 14 residues. With V trimmed by 2 bases and J by 2 bases, 2 bases remained unmatched. The germline gives CDR1 GTSNPN, CDR2 SVGIG (reference sequence). CDR3 region: CAWSLRGAYNEQFF. The CDR3 DNA sequence: TGTGCCTGGAGTTTGCGGGGGGCCTACAATGAGCAGTTCTTC.

This chain connects TRBV5-1 to TRBJ2-2; 11 bases are shared with TRBD1. V lost 4 bases to trimming and J lost 3 bases; unmatched junction nucleotides: 8. This CDR3 comprises 17 residues. CDR1 and CDR2 (germline): SGHRS, YFSETQ. Here the CDR3 DNA reads TGCGCCAGCAGCCCAAGGACAGGGGGCGGGGACACCGGGGAGCTGTTTTTT. Translating gives CASSPRTGGGDTGELFF.

This clone is a singleton in its sample. The rearrangement joins TRBV4-2 to TRBJ1-6; D unresolved. CDR1 is LGHNA and CDR2 is YNFKEQ in the germline V gene. The CDR3 extends over 18 amino acids. The ends were cut back, 0 bases at V and 2 bases at J, with 14 bases in the middle. The CDR3 DNA reads TGTGCCAGCAGCCAAGAGGAGGGCGTTAGCCCCTATAATTCACCCCTCCACTTT. Protein product: CASSQEEGVSPYNSPLHF.

Only one count was recorded for this clone. The V gene is TRBV29-1, the J gene TRBJ2-7; no reliable D call. CDR1 is SQVTM, CDR2 ANQGSEA, per germline. This CDR3 has 12 amino acids. V gave up 4 bases and J gave up 4 bases, with 11 bases separating them. CDR3 residues: CSVGPDTYEQYF. CDR3 sequence (DNA): TGCAGCGTTGGACCAGACACTTACGAGCAGTACTTC.

The chain recombines TRBV7-2 with TRBJ2-1, with D possibly TRBD2 on 5 matching bases. Germline lookup yields CDR1 SGHTA and CDR2 FQGNSA. The length of the CDR3 is 11 residues. V was trimmed by 6 bases and J by 9 bases, leaving 9 bases between them. The CDR3 sequence is CASSVGSEQFF. DNA of the CDR3: TGTGCCAGCAGTGTGGGGAGTGAGCAGTTCTTC.

The chain couples TRBV18 to TRBJ1-2; 8 nucleotides match TRBD1. After removal of 3 bases from V and 6 bases from J, the junction contained 9 bases not matched to a gene. Germline CDR1 reads KGHSH; CDR2 reads LQKENI. The CDR3 has 15 residues. CDR3 sequence (DNA): TGTGCCAGCTCACCGCAACAGGGGGAAGGGGATGGCTACACCTTC. It translates to CASSPQQGEGDGYTF.

Comments on this clone: The same CDR3 can be traced to other DNA sequences in this sample. The chain is built from TRBV19 and TRBJ1-5, with TRBD1 identical over 10 bases. Germline CDR1 is LNHDA and CDR2 is SQIVND (reference sequence). V shed 6 bases, J shed 2 bases, and the junction held 1 base outside the gene matches. The CDR3 covers 14 residues. CDR3 in DNA: TGTGCCAGTAGCGGGACAGGGGGCAATCAGCCCCAGCATTTT. Its protein product is CASSGTGGNQPQHF.

The genes are TRBV9 and TRBJ1-3; no definite D call. The V gene lost 2 bases and the J gene lost 0 bases, with 6 bases spanning the gap. Per the germline V gene, CDR1 is SGDLS and CDR2 is YYNGEE. The CDR3 has 14 amino acids. CDR3 region: CASSVGSSGNTIYF. The DNA of the CDR3 is TGTGCCAGCAGCGTGGGCAGCTCTGGAAACACCATATATTTT.

The chain employs TRBV2 and TRBJ2-3; 8 nucleotides match TRBD2. After removal of 8 bases from V and 1 base from J, the junction contained 2 bases not matched to a gene. This CDR3 has 13 amino acids. Germline CDR1 is SNHLY and CDR2 is FYNNEI. CDR3: CASQAGGTDTQYF. The CDR3 bases are TGTGCCAGCCAAGCGGGGGGCACAGATACGCAGTATTTT.

V gene TRBV10-2 combines with J gene TRBJ1-4; the D gene is possibly TRBD1 (6 bases). The V and J ends lost 10 bases and 8 bases respectively, with 17 bases between them. The germline gives CDR1 WSHSY, CDR2 SAAADI. The CDR3 length is 13 residues. CDR3 coding DNA: TGCGCCACGGAGAGAGGGGGTCACGAAAAACTGTTTTTT. Residues: CATERGGHEKLFF.

The chain has TRBV14 and TRBJ2-3, with TRBD1 matching over 11 bases. Germline lookup yields CDR1 SGHDN and CDR2 FVKESK. With V trimmed by 3 bases and J by 1 base, 12 bases remained unmatched. This CDR3 comprises 19 residues. The CDR3 region is CASSHPSGTGGVGTDTQYF. The CDR3 DNA follows: TGTGCCAGCAGCCACCCCTCCGGGACAGGGGGTGTGGGCACAGATACGCAGTATTTT.

This clone was seen a handful of times. The chain links TRBV9 to TRBJ2-3; possible D gene TRBD2, 5 bases. Germline V gene sequence: CDR1 SGDLS, CDR2 YYNGEE. The CDR3 length is 16 residues. The V and J ends lost 1 base and 3 bases respectively, with 15 bases between them. The CDR3 region has the DNA TGTGCCAGCAGCGTAAGTCTCTCTCGGGGTACAGATACGCAGTATTTT. Translated: CASSVSLSRGTDTQYF. Combining the CDR3 with reference TRBV9 and TRBJ2-3 gives the whole variable domain DSGVTQTPKHLITATGQRVTLRCSPRSGDLSVYWYQQSLDQGLQFLIQYYNGEERAKGNILERFSAQQFPDLHSELNLSSLELGDSALYFCASSVSLSRGTDTQYFGPGTRLTVL.

The chain's CDR3 is CASSSDRDEKLFF. The CDR3 nucleotides are TGTGCCAGCTCTTCGGACAGGGATGAAAAACTGTTTTTT. V is TRBV18 and J is TRBJ1-4, with TRBD1 matching 8 bases. The CDR3 has 13 residues. In germline, CDR1 is KGHSH, CDR2 LQKENI. Trimming at V came to 6 bases and at J to 6 bases, leaving 3 bases not matched to a gene.

V and J are TRBV6-1 and TRBJ1-6; 7 positions agree with TRBD1. Trimming took 3 bases from V and 6 from J; bases not matched to a gene: 8. Germline CDR1 is MNHNS and CDR2 is SASEGT. CDR3 length: 16 amino acids. The CDR3 reads CASSDQPGGGNSPLHF. The CDR3 nucleotides are TGTGCCAGCAGTGACCAGCCAGGGGGAGGTAATTCACCCCTCCACTTT.

In its sample, this clone was seen a few times. V usage is TRBV9 and J usage is TRBJ2-5; 7 bases agree with TRBD2. The length of the CDR3 is 14 residues. The germline gives CDR1 SGDLS, CDR2 YYNGEE. V lost 4 bases to trimming and J lost 5 bases; unmatched junction nucleotides: 8. CDR3 protein: CASSLQRGSETQYF. The CDR3 DNA reads TGTGCCAGCAGCCTCCAGCGGGGAAGCGAGACCCAGTACTTC. Drawing the rest from reference TRBV9 and TRBJ2-5, the complete variable domain is DSGVTQTPKHLITATGQRVTLRCSPRSGDLSVYWYQQSLDQGLQFLIQYYNGEERAKGNILERFSAQQFPDLHSELNLSSLELGDSALYFCASSLQRGSETQYFGPGTRLLVL.

In the case of this clone: The germline gene is not matched at one end of the junction; a read error may be the cause. Within the sample, other DNA sequences also encode this same CDR3. The chain recombines TRBV15 with TRBJ1-5; D not certain. This CDR3 region has 18 residues. The germline CDR1 and CDR2 sequences are LNHNV and YYDKDF (reference sequence). CDR3 in amino acids: CATSRESKGILGSQPQHF. CDR3 nucleotides: TGCGCCACCAGCAGAGAGAGTAAGGGCATCCTGGGGAGTCAGCCCCAGCATTTT.

The chain combines TRBV2 with TRBJ1-2; 10 bases map to TRBD1. The CDR3 runs 12 residues. CDR1 and CDR2 (germline): SNHLY, FYNNEI. J was trimmed by 7 bases and V by 6 bases; bases with no gene match: 2. The CDR3 DNA reads TGTGCCAGCAGAGGGGACAGGGGTGGCTACACCTTC. Protein sequence: CASRGDRGGYTF.

The genes are TRBV6-1 and TRBJ2-1, with a tentative D call TRBD2 (5 bases). This CDR3 contains 15 residues. The germline V gene has CDR1 MNHNS and CDR2 SASEGT. V was shortened by 6 bases and J by 8 bases, with 20 bases between the two germline ends. The CDR3 DNA is TGTGCCAGCAGGCCCCGGGATATATATTTAGATGAGCAGTTCTTC. Translated: CASRPRDIYLDEQFF.

The chain combines TRBV2 with TRBJ2-1; 7 nucleotides agree with TRBD1. With 4 bases clipped from V and 9 bases from J, the junction kept 12 bases outside the gene matches. Germline CDR1 and CDR2: SNHLY and FYNNEI. CDR3 length equals 15 residues. The CDR3 reads CASSAEEGQVGEQFF. CDR3 nucleotides: TGTGCCAGCAGTGCGGAGGAAGGACAGGTGGGTGAGCAGTTCTTC.

The chain recombines TRBV5-6 with TRBJ1-1; possibly TRBD1 for D (5 bases). The CDR3 consists of 15 residues. CDR1 is SGHDT and CDR2 is YYEEEE in the germline V gene. The ends were cut back, 6 bases at V and 6 bases at J, with 21 bases in the middle. The CDR3 region is CASIRRSAGGAEAFF. The CDR3 DNA follows: TGTGCCAGCATCCGCCGGTCGGCAGGAGGGGCTGAAGCTTTCTTT.

The chain recombines TRBV14 with TRBJ1-2, with 9 bases that match TRBD1. CDR1 is SGHDN, CDR2 FVKESK, per germline. The CDR3 has 15 residues. V shed 0 bases and J 8 bases; nucleotides not matched to a gene: 7. The CDR3 nucleotides are TGTGCCAGCAGCCAAGAACAGGGGGCAGTTTTCGGCTACACCTTC. The encoded protein is CASSQEQGAVFGYTF.

In this sample, this clone turned up once. This chain connects TRBV10-1 to TRBJ2-3, with a weak D call TRBD2 (5 bases). The CDR3 is 15 amino acids. Trimming pared 2 bases from V and 0 bases from J, leaving 9 bases between. CDR1 and CDR2 (germline): WNHNN, SYGVQD (reference sequence). The CDR3 spells CASSEDGISTDTQYF. CDR3 nucleotide sequence: TGCGCCAGCAGTGAGGACGGGATTAGCACAGATACGCAGTATTTT.

The J gene is TRBJ1-2, the V gene TRBV19; D uncertain. CDR3 length: 11 amino acids. Trimming stripped 6 bases from V and 7 bases from J, with 9 bases between. Germline lookup yields CDR1 LNHDA and CDR2 SQIVND (reference sequence). CDR3: CASREAGGYTF. In DNA form, the CDR3 reads TGTGCCAGTAGGGAGGCTGGTGGCTACACCTTC.

The genes are TRBV27 and TRBJ1-6; 12 bases are a match to TRBD1. The J segment lost 0 bases and the V segment lost 6 bases, leaving 9 bases of the junction unmatched. The CDR3 covers 19 residues. CDR1 is MNHEY and CDR2 is SMNVEV in the germline V gene (reference sequence). DNA of the CDR3: TGTGCCAGCAGATCCGGGACAGGGGGCTCCCTCTCCTATAATTCACCCCTCCACTTT. Its translation is CASRSGTGGSLSYNSPLHF.

This clone came up once. The CDR3 coding sequence is TGTGCCATCAGTGAGGGAGAGCGGGGCTACTCCTACGAGCAGTACTTC. It specifies CAISEGERGYSYEQYF. This chain links TRBV10-3 with TRBJ2-7; 7 bases agree with TRBD2. After removal of 2 bases from V and 0 bases from J, the junction contained 7 bases not matched to a gene. The CDR3 has 16 amino acids. CDR1 and CDR2 from the germline V gene are ENHRY and SYGVKD.

The chain combines TRBV5-1 with TRBJ2-5, with 9 positions matching TRBD2. Trimming at V came to 2 bases and at J to 5 bases, leaving 7 bases not matched to a gene. CDR3 length: 15 amino acids. The germline V gene has CDR1 SGHRS and CDR2 YFSETQ. The CDR3 sequence: CASSFTGTSYETQYF. CDR3 nucleotide sequence: TGCGCCAGCAGCTTTACCGGGACTAGCTACGAGACCCAGTACTTC.

The chain couples TRBV5-4 to TRBJ2-3; maybe TRBD1 (6 bases). The V and J ends lost 0 bases and 0 bases respectively, with 17 bases between them. CDR1 is SGHNT, CDR2 YYREEE, per germline (reference sequence). The CDR3 runs to 18 residues. CDR3 nucleotide sequence: TGTGCCAGCAGCTTGGACTCAGGGGACATTTCTAGCACAGATACGCAGTATTTT. Residues: CASSLDSGDISSTDTQYF.

V and J are TRBV29-1 and TRBJ1-1; 8 nucleotides agree with TRBD1. CDR1 SQVTM and CDR2 ANQGSEA come from the germline V gene. The V gene end was trimmed by 7 bases and the J gene end by 4 bases; junction bases not matched to a gene: 5. This CDR3 is built from 12 residues. The chain's CDR3 is CSGGQGSTEAFF. CDR3 DNA sequence: TGCAGCGGAGGACAGGGTTCCACTGAAGCTTTCTTT.

The J gene is TRBJ1-2, the V gene TRBV4-1; D possibly corresponds to TRBD1 (6 bases). V lost 0 bases to trimming and J lost 8 bases, with 16 bases between them. In germline, CDR1 is MGHRA, CDR2 YSYEKL. The CDR3 runs 15 residues. The CDR3 nucleotides are TGCGCCAGCAGCCAAGATGCCGGGCAGGGGCTAGGCTACACCTTC. It encodes CASSQDAGQGLGYTF.

The chain couples TRBV6-1 to TRBJ2-7; D possibly corresponds to TRBD1 (6 bases). CDR1 is MNHNS and CDR2 is SASEGT in the germline V gene. Trimming took 7 bases from V and 2 from J, leaving 9 bases between them. The CDR3 is 12 amino acids. CDR3 residues: CASKDRAYEQYF. Written as DNA, the CDR3 is TGTGCCAGCAAGGACAGAGCCTACGAGCAGTACTTC.